This T cell receptor beta chain was retrieved from a study of blood T cell repertoires in COVID-19. Study overall: Material from acute and convalescent COVID-19 was sourced from the United States, Italy and Spain. Nucleic acid was either cDNA or gDNA, and it came from T cells, B-cell-depleted T cells, or PBMCs.

This clone was recorded only once. CDR1 is MDHEN, CDR2 SYDVKM, per germline. The CDR3 has 17 residues. Trimming stripped 6 bases from V and 6 bases from J, with 24 bases between. Profiling relied on immunoSEQ multiplex PCR, and the TCRdb table lists in-frame clones only, not all of them. The sample contains approximately 330,000 clones, around 87% of which appear only once. While infection was still active, Seattle patients were enrolled and then followed longitudinally. Sample: peripheral blood. The chain couples TRBV28 to TRBJ1-5, with D possibly TRBD1 on 6 matching bases. The TCR was taken from a woman aged 40-49 years with COVID-19, enrolled during active disease. The CDR3 bases are TGTGCCAGCAGACCAAGCGGGGGGCTACGCCGTTTTCAGCCCCAGCATTTT. This gives the protein CASRPSGGLRRFQPQHF.